This paragraph covers one TCR beta chain sequence. Its cognate antigen is unknown. With constant-segment primers, 5'RACE yielded cDNA libraries of TCR alpha and TCR beta that carried sample barcodes and UMIs. TCRdb processed the 5' RACE reads anew with MiXCR; each CDR3 protein has one entry. The data contain about 180,000 distinct CDR3 sequences, 16% of them singletons. This entry belongs to a study of T-cell memory formation after mild COVID-19. The study's findings and limits: Pre-infection memory held some responding clones, suggesting pre-existing cross-reactive T cells responded.

Germline lookup yields CDR1 MGHRA and CDR2 YSYEKL. The V gene lost 0 bases and the J gene lost 4 bases, with 9 bases spanning the gap. This CDR3 comprises 14 residues. The receptor comes from an adult woman who had mild COVID-19 (a few samples of this study predate the infection). Cell type and time point are not known. The chain combines TRBV4-1 with TRBJ2-5; D is unresolved. Sequences were obtained from PBMCs or a T cell subset sorted from them (not recorded which). The CDR3 DNA reads TGCGCCAGCAGCCAAGATGGCAGGACAGAGACCCAGTACTTC. Amino acid sequence: CASSQDGRTETQYF.